The source of this T cell receptor (beta chain) is a study of blood T cell repertoires in COVID-19. This clone was recorded once. Clones were read by immunoSEQ multiplex PCR, and TCRdb kept only the in-frame ones, dropping some. The sample contains fewer than 60,000 clones, 80% to 85% of which appear only once. Trimming stripped 6 bases from V and 4 bases from J, with 18 bases between. CDR3 length equals 15 residues. Germline V CDR1 and CDR2: MNHEY, SVGAGI. The TCR comes from a woman at least 80 years old with acute or convalescent COVID-19. The specimen sequenced was peripheral blood. The rearrangement uses TRBV6-5 and TRBJ1-2; possibly TRBD1 for D (6 bases). The CDR3 nucleotides read TGTGCCAGCAGGGGCGGACAGCCTACCACCTATGGCTACACCTTC. Amino acids: CASRGGQPTTYGYTF.